The present entry profiles one T cell receptor (beta chain) with its context. Its antigen is still unknown. V was trimmed by 2 bases and J by 7 bases, leaving 6 bases between them. CDR1 and CDR2 (germline): MNHEY, SVGAGI. The CDR3 is 13 residues long. The sample belongs to a study of T cell responses to AZD1222 COVID-19 vaccine. Study conclusions and caveats: Just 5 to 7 people given AZD1222 tested seropositive at baseline. White British people made up most donors, females outnumbered males, and clonal diversity was possibly underestimated.

Method: immunoSEQ multiplex PCR; TCRdb's copy keeps in-frame clones and lacks some. The sample carries more than 110,000 clones, 75% to 95% recorded once. The receptor comes from an adult in good health. The source material was peripheral blood, sampled on day 0 of AZD1222 vaccination. The chain combines TRBV6-5 with TRBJ1-6; weak D call: TRBD1 (5 bases). The CDR3, as DNA: TGTGCCAGCAGTTACGAGGGGAATTCACCCCTCCACTTT. As protein: CASSYEGNSPLHF.